This TCR beta chain is drawn from a study of blood T cells in healthy people across ages. The trim removed 5 bases at V and 8 bases at J, leaving 17 bases unmatched. Per germline, CDR1 ENHRY and CDR2 SYGVKD. The CDR3 has 18 residues. General study points: Donor CMV status was unknown, possibly confounding expanded clonotype changes. Diversity of TCR beta per million T cells declined in a roughly linear way with age.

Then a second PCR, running about 6 to 11 cycles, was carried out with a sample-barcoded 5' primer and a J-beta primer mix. From the 5' RACE reads, TCRdb called clonotypes with MiXCR, one entry per CDR3 protein. The table records around 1,000,000 distinct CDR3 sequences, almost 25% of them present only once. Comment on this clonotype: Its specificity is unknown.

The sample was also reused in another study, on T cells of mothers and their children. As reported in that work: Both sample barcodes and 2-4 random nucleotides came from the M1S primer of the second PCR. Overlap ran slightly, non-significantly higher for related than unrelated mother-child pairs.

The chain is built from TRBV10-3 and TRBJ2-1, with TRBD2 matching 11 bases. Sequenced: blood. The source of this sequence is a girl aged 2 to 10 in good health. CDR3 nucleotide sequence: TGTGCCATCAGTCTTAAGGGGACTAGCGGATCAAATGTGGATGAGCAGTTCTTC. It specifies CAISLKGTSGSNVDEQFF.